This T cell receptor beta chain was captured by sequencing in a study of blood T cell repertoires in COVID-19. As processed by the authors: Amplification with reference gene primers provided the estimates of nucleated cell counts. Repertoires were generated with immunoSEQ multiplex PCR, while TCRdb's copy carries only in-frame clones and drops some. V, J and clone size were drawn from that table, and D and trimming were deduced from the DNA. The sample includes 160,000 or so clones, over 80% of them seen just once. Sequencing was carried out using peripheral blood. The clonotype comes from a woman in her 70s with acute or convalescent COVID-19.

The CDR3 bases are TGTGCCAGCAGCTCACCTGACAGGGGGAACTATGGCTACACCTTC. This sequence encodes CASSSPDRGNYGYTF. The chain has TRBV7-2 and TRBJ1-2, with TRBD1 matching 9 bases. The V segment lost 4 bases and the J segment 2 bases; nucleotides outside the gene matches: 5. The CDR3 consists of 15 residues. CDR1 and CDR2 from the germline V gene are SGHTA and FQGNSA.